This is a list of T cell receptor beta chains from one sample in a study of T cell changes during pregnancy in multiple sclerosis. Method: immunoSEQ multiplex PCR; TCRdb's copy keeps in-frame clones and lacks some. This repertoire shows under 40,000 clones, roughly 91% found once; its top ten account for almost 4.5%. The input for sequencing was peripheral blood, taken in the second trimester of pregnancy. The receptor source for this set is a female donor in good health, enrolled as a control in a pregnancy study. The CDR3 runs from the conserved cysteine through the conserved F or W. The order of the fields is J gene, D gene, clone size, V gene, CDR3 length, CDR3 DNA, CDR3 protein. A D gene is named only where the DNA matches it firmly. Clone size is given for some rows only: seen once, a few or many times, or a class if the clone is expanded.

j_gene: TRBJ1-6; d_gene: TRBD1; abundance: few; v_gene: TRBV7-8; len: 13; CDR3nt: TGTGCCAGCAGCTCGACAGGGGATTCACCCCTCCACTTT; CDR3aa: CASSSTGDSPLHF
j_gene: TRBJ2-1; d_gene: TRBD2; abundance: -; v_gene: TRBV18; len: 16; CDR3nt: TGTGCCAGCTCAACCAAACTAGCGGGAGAGTACAATGAGCAGTTCTTC; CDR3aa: CASSTKLAGEYNEQFF
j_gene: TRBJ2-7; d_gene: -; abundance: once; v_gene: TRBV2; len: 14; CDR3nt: TGTGCCAGGGGGGGGGACACTGACGGCTACGAGCAGTACTTC; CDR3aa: CARGGDTDGYEQYF
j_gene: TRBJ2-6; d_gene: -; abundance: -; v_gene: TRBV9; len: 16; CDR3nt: TGTGCCAGCAGCGTAGATTCCGGGGCTGGGGCCAACGTCCTGACTTTC; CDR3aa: CASSVDSGAGANVLTF
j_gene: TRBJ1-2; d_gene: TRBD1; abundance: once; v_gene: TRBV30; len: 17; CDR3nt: TGTGCCTGGAGTGACTGGGGTCACCGGGACAGTCCTTATGGCTACACCTTC; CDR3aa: CAWSDWGHRDSPYGYTF
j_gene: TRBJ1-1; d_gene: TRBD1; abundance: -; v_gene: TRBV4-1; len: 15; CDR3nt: TGCGCCAGCAGCCAGTTGGACAGGCCCATTACTGAAGCTTTCTTT; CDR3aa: CASSQLDRPITEAFF
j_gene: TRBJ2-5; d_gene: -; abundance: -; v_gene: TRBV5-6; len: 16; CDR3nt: TGTGCCAGCAGCTTGGTTGCGGGACCCCCCCGGGGGACCCAGTACTTC; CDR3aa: CASSLVAGPPRGTQYF
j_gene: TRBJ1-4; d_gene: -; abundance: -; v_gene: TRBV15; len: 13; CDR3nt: TGTGCTTCCTGGCGACAGACAAATGAAAAACTGTTTTTT; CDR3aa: CASWRQTNEKLFF
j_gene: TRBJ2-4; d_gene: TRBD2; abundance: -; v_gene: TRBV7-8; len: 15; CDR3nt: TGTGCCAGCAGCTGGGGGCGGGGGGCCGTGAACATTCAGTACTTC; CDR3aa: CASSWGRGAVNIQYF
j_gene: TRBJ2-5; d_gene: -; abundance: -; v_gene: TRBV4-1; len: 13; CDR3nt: TGCGCCAGCAGCCAGAACTTGGGGGGAACCCAGTACTTC; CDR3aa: CASSQNLGGTQYF
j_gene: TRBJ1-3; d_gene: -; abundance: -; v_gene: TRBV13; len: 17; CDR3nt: TGTGCCAGCAGCTTAGTGAGGCAGGGGATCTCTGGAAACACCATATATTTT; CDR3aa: CASSLVRQGISGNTIYF
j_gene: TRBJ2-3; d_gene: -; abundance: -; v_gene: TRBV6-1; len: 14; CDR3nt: TGTGCCAGCAGTCGACTAGAGGAGGGGGATACGCAGTATTTT; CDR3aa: CASSRLEEGDTQYF
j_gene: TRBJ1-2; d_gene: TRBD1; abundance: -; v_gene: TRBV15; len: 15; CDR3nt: TGTGCCACCAGCGGCGACAGGGGGCGCGGGTATGGCTACACCTTC; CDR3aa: CATSGDRGRGYGYTF
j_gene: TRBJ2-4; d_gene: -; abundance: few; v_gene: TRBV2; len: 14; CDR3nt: TGTGCCAGCAAAGGTTTACAAGGAGGAAACATTCAGTACTTC; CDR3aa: CASKGLQGGNIQYF
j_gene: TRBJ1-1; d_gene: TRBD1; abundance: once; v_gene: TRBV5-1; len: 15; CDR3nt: TGCGCCAGCAGCCCCGGGACAGGGAAGAACACTGAAGCTTTCTTT; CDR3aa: CASSPGTGKNTEAFF
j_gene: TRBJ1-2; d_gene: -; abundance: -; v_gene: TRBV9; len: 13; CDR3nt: TGTGCCAGCAGCGGACTAAAAGCGGATGGCTACACCTTC; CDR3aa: CASSGLKADGYTF
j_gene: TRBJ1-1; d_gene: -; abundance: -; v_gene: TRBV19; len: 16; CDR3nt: TGTGCCAGTAGTAGGAGGCAGCCCACCACGAACACTGAAGCTTTCTTT; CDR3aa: CASSRRQPTTNTEAFF
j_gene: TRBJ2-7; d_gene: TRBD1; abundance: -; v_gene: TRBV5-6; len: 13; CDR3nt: TGTGCCAGCACATGGCAGGGGGTGCGGGAGCAGTACTTC; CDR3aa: CASTWQGVREQYF
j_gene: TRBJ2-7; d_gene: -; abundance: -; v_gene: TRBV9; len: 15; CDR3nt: TGTGCCAGCAGCGTAGGAGGCGGGGGCCCCTACGAGCAGTACTTC; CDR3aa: CASSVGGGGPYEQYF
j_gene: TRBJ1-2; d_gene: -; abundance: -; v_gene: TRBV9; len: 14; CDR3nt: TGTGCCAGCAGCGTAGAAATCCGGGGGGCGGGCTACACCTTC; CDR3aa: CASSVEIRGAGYTF
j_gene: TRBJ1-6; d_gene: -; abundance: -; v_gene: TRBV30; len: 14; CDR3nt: TGTGCCTGGAGCCCGGACAGACCCAATTCACCCCTCCACTTT; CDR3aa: CAWSPDRPNSPLHF
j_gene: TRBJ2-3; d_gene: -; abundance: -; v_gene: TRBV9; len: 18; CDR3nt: TGTGCCAGCAGCGTAGCGGGGGGAGGGGGTAGAAGCACAGATACGCAGTATTTT; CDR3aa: CASSVAGGGGRSTDTQYF
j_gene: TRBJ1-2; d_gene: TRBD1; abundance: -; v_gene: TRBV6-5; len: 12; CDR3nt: TGTGCCACCCTCAGGGGGAACTATGGCTACACCTTC; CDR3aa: CATLRGNYGYTF
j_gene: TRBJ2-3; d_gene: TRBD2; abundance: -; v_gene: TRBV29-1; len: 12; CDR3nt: TGCAGCGTCCTGACGGGGGGGGATACGCAGTATTTT; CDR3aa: CSVLTGGDTQYF
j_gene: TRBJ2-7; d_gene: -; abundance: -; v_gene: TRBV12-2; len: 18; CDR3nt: TGTGCAAGTCGCTTATCCAGAGGACAGGGGGATGTGTCCTACGAGCAGTACTTC; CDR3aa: CASRLSRGQGDVSYEQYF
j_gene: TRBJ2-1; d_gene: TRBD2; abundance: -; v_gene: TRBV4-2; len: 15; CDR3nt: TGTGCCAGCAGCCAAGAGCGGGGGGGCTACAATGAGCAGTTCTTC; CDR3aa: CASSQERGGYNEQFF
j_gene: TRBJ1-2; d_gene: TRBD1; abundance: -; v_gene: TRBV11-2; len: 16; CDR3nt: TGTGCCAGCAGCCTCTCGACAGGGGCGGGCTACTATGGCTACACCTTC; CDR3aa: CASSLSTGAGYYGYTF
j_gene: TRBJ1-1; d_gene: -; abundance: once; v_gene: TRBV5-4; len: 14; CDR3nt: TGTGCCAGCAGCTTGGGGGATGGCGGGACTGAAGCTTTCTTT; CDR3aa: CASSLGDGGTEAFF
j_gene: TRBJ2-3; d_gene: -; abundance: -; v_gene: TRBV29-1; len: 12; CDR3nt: TGCAGCGTAGATACAGGGTCAGATACGCAGTATTTT; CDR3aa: CSVDTGSDTQYF
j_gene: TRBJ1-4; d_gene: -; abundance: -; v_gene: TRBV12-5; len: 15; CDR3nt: TGTGCTAGTGGTCCCGGGGGGAAGGGTAATGAAAAACTGTTTTTT; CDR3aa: CASGPGGKGNEKLFF
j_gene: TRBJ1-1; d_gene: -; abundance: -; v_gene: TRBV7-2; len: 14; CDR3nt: TGTGCCAGCAGCGAAACAGGGCTGAACACTGAAGCTTTCTTT; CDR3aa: CASSETGLNTEAFF
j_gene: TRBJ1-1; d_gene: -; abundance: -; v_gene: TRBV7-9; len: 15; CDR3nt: TGTGCCAGCAGCTTTTCGAGGGGAGGGAACACTGAAGCTTTCTTT; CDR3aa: CASSFSRGGNTEAFF
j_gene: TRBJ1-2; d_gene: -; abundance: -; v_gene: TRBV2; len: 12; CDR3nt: TGTGCCAGCAGTGAGGAGGGTCATGGCTACACCTTC; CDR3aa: CASSEEGHGYTF
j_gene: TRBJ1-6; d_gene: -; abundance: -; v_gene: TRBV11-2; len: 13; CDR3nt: TGTGCCAGCAGCTTATATGGGGAGTCACCCCTCCACTTT; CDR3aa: CASSLYGESPLHF
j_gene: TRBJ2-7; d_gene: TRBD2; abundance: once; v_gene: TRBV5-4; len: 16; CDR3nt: TGTGCCAGCAGCCTCCAACTAGCGGGGACCGCCTACGAGCAGTACTTC; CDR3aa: CASSLQLAGTAYEQYF
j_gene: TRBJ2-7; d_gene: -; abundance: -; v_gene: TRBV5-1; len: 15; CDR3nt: TGCGCCAGCAGCTTGGACCCCCGCAGGGCCTACGAGCAGTACTTC; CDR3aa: CASSLDPRRAYEQYF
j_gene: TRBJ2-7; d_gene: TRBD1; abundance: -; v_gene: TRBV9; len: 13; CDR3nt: TGTGCCAGCAGCTCCGGGACAGGGTTCGAGCAGTACTTC; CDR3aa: CASSSGTGFEQYF
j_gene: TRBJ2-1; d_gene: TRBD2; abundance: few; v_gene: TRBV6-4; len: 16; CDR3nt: TGTGCCAGCAGTGACTCTGGCGGGGGGGCCTACAATGAGCAGTTCTTC; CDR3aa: CASSDSGGGAYNEQFF
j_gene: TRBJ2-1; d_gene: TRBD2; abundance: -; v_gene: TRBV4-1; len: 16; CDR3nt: TGCGCCAGCAGCCAAGATCTAAGCGGGGGGGCCACTGAGCAGTTCTTC; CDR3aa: CASSQDLSGGATEQFF
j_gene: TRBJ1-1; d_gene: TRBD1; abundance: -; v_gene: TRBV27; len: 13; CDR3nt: TGTGCCAGCAGTATGGACAGGGCGACTGAAGCTTTCTTT; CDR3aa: CASSMDRATEAFF
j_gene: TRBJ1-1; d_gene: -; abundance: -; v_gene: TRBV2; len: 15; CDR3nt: TGTGCCAGCAGTGAAGCAAAAGGGGATTACACTGAAGCTTTCTTT; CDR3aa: CASSEAKGDYTEAFF
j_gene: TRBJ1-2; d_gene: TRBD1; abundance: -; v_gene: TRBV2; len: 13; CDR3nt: TGTGCCAGCAGAGGGACAGGGGTCTATGGCTACACCTTC; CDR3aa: CASRGTGVYGYTF
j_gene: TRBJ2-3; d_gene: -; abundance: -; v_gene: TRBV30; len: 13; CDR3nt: TGTGCCTGGTACTCGGAGAGCACAGATACGCAGTATTTT; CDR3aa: CAWYSESTDTQYF
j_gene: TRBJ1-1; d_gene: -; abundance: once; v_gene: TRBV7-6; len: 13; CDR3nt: TGTGCCAGCAGCTTAGGGCAGGTCACTGAAGCTTTCTTT; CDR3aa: CASSLGQVTEAFF
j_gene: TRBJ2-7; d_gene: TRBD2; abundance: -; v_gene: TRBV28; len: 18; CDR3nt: TGTGCCAGCAGCACTCAATGGGGGGGAAGGGTGATCTCCTACGAGCAGTACTTC; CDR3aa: CASSTQWGGRVISYEQYF
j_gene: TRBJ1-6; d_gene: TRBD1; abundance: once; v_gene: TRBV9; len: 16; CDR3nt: TGTGCCAGCAGCGTAGGGGCAGGGGGCGCAGAATCACCCCTCCACTTT; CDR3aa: CASSVGAGGAESPLHF
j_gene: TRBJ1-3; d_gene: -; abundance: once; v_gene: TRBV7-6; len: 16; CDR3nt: TGTGCCAGCAGCAAATCGACAGTCCTCTCTGGAAACACCATATATTTT; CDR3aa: CASSKSTVLSGNTIYF
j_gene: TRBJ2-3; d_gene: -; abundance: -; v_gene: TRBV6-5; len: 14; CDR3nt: TGTGCCAGCAGTTACGCGCCCCGCCCAGATACGCAGTATTTT; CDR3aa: CASSYAPRPDTQYF
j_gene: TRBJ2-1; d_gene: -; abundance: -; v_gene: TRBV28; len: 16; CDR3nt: TGTGCCAGCAGTGGCCTCGGGGGACTCCTTAAGGATGAGCAGTTCTTC; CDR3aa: CASSGLGGLLKDEQFF
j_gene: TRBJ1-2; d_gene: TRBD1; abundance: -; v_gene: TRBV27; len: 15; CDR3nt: TGTGCCAGCAGTAGTCCGGGACAGGGGGACTATGGCTACACCTTC; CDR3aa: CASSSPGQGDYGYTF
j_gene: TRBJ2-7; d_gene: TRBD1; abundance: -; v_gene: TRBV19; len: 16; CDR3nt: TGTGCCAGTAGTCTGAAGGGGACAGGGAGTTCCTACGAGCAGTACTTC; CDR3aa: CASSLKGTGSSYEQYF
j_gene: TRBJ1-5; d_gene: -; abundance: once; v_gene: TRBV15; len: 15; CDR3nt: TGTGCCACCAGCAGAGATGGAGGGGAAACCCAGCCCCAGCATTTT; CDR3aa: CATSRDGGETQPQHF
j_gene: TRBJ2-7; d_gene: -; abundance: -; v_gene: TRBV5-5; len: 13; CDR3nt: TGTGCCAGCAGCTTAACAGGAAACTACGAGCAGTACTTC; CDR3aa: CASSLTGNYEQYF
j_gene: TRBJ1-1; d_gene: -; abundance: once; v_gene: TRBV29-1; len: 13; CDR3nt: TGCAGCGTCACCCAGGGGATGAACACTGAAGCTTTCTTT; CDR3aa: CSVTQGMNTEAFF